The subject of this entry is one TCR beta chain. This sample was included in a study of blood T cell repertoires in COVID-19. Study-wide context: The cDNA or gDNA used as material had been derived from T cells, B-cell-depleted T cells, or PBMCs.

Individuals drawn from 24 US areas were about 18 to 95 years old. The CDR3 totals 15 residues. J lost 4 bases, V lost 5 bases, and 9 bases had no gene match. Germline V lookup: CDR1 LNHDA, CDR2 SQIVND (reference sequence). In the source study's methods: Amplification with reference gene primers provided the estimates of nucleated cell counts. This table comes from immunoSEQ multiplex PCR, and its TCRdb copy is limited to in-frame clones, with some not included. That table supplies the V and J calls and clone size; D and trimming were determined from the DNA. The data hold 300,000 to 400,000 clones, with approximately 83% observed a single time.

The specimen was PBMCs or T cells enriched from blood (not recorded which). This TCR came from a woman between 40 and 55 years old with acute COVID-19. The V and J genes are TRBV19 and TRBJ1-2; 8 bases map to TRBD1. CDR3 loop: CASSPRTGIGYGYTF. CDR3 bases: TGTGCCAGTAGTCCAAGGACAGGGATCGGCTATGGCTACACCTTC. The full variable domain, rest sourced from reference TRBV19 and TRBJ1-2, is DGGITQSPKYLFRKEGQNVTLSCEQNLNHDAMYWYRQDPGQGLRLIYYSQIVNDFQKGDIAEGYSVSREKKESFPLTVTSAQKNPTAFYLCASSPRTGIGYGYTFGSGTRLTVV.